Below, 10 T cell receptor beta chains from the same sample are listed, as sequenced in a study of shared clonotypes between healthy human individuals. The protocol was immunoSEQ multiplex PCR, while the TCRdb copy is restricted to in-frame clones and leaves out a portion. The sample has about 1 million clones; approximately 72% are singletons. Sequencing was performed on memory CD4+ T cells sorted from blood. Indicated subset: CD45RA-negative fraction. The receptors originated from a man younger than 30 in good health.

As concerns this clone: This sample includes further DNA sequences coding for the same CDR3. The chain couples TRBV6-6 to TRBJ1-1; D is unclear. With 6 bases removed from V and 2 bases from J, the gap between germline ends came to 7 bases. From germline, CDR1 is MNHNY and CDR2 SVGAGI (reference sequence). The CDR3 is made up of 12 amino acids. The CDR3 is CASRRPNTEAFF. The CDR3 region has the DNA TGTGCCAGCAGACGACCTAACACTGAAGCTTTCTTT.

The chain is built from TRBV30 and TRBJ1-4; 8 bases match TRBD1. Germline V gives CDR1 GTSNPN, CDR2 SVGIG (reference sequence). J gave up 8 bases and V 0 bases, and 5 bases lay outside the gene matches. CDR3 length: 14 residues. The CDR3 DNA sequence: TGTGCCTGGAGTGTGATCGGGACAGGCGAAAAACTGTTTTTT. It specifies CAWSVIGTGEKLFF.

This clone was detected only a few times. Other nucleotide sequences in the sample specify the same CDR3. CDR3 residues: CASSSLAGYEQYF. DNA of the CDR3: TGCGCCAGCAGCTCGCTAGCGGGATACGAGCAGTACTTC. The chain couples TRBV5-1 to TRBJ2-7; TRBD2 agrees at 9 bases. CDR3 length: 13 amino acids. CDR1 and CDR2 (germline): SGHRS, YFSETQ. Trimming at V came to 3 bases and at J to 4 bases, leaving 2 bases not matched to a gene.

Comment on this clone: A read error may explain this, as a much larger clone is one base away. The chain joins TRBV5-1 to TRBJ1-4; no definite D call. Germline loops: CDR1 SGHRS, CDR2 YFSETQ. CDR3 size: 14 residues. The CDR3 is CASSLGGRYEKLFF. In DNA form, the CDR3 reads TGTGCCAGCAGCTTGGGTGGGAGATATGAAAAACTGTTTTTT.

As DNA, the CDR3 is TGTGCCAGAAGCTTTCGGACAGAACGAACTGAAGCTTTCTTT. It encodes CARSFRTERTEAFF. The chain recombines TRBV5-3 with TRBJ1-1; possible D gene TRBD1, 6 bases. TRBV5-3 is an open reading frame whose function is uncertain. V lost 2 bases, J lost 5 bases, and 13 bases lay in between. The length of the CDR3 is 14 residues.

This clone was observed once. The rearrangement joins TRBV5-4 to TRBJ2-7, with 9 bases aligning to TRBD1. This CDR3 region has 15 residues. V was clipped by 0 bases and J by 2 bases; unmatched bases: 3. Germline loops: CDR1 SGHNT, CDR2 YYREEE (reference sequence). CDR3 sequence (DNA): TGTGCCAGCAGCTTGGTCGGGACAGGGCCCTACGAGCAGTACTTC. Protein sequence: CASSLVGTGPYEQYF.

This chain connects TRBV5-1 to TRBJ2-5, with TRBD2 matching over 9 bases. CDR3 size: 15 residues. Looked up from germline, CDR1 is SGHRS and CDR2 is YFSETQ. V lost 3 bases, J lost 5 bases, and 8 bases stayed unmatched. The DNA of the CDR3 is TGCGCCAGCAGCTCTTCAGCGGGGGGCGCGGAGACCCAGTACTTC. Translated, it gives CASSSSAGGAETQYF.

The sample holds a few counts of this clone. The CDR3 DNA reads TGTGCCTGGAAAACAAACTCGTACTCTGGAAACACCATATATTTT. Translated: CAWKTNSYSGNTIYF. The chain joins TRBV30 to TRBJ1-3; no reliable D call. Deletions cut 4 bases from V and 0 bases from J, with 13 bases between. The CDR3 extends over 15 amino acids. Germline V lookup: CDR1 GTSNPN, CDR2 SVGIG (reference sequence).

The rearrangement uses TRBV10-3 and TRBJ2-7, with 9 bases fitting TRBD1. V trimming: 11 bases; J trimming: 5 bases; junction bases outside the gene matches: 13. Germline-derived CDR1 and CDR2 are ENHRY and SYGVKD. This CDR3 is built from 14 residues. This chain's CDR3 is CAVSSAQGADEQYF. For the CDR3, the DNA is TGTGCCGTATCCTCGGCACAGGGGGCTGACGAGCAGTACTTC.

The rearrangement links TRBV19 to TRBJ2-7, with D possibly TRBD2 on 6 matching bases. The CDR3 is 14 residues long. Looked up from germline, CDR1 is LNHDA and CDR2 is SQIVND (reference sequence). The V end was cut by 4 bases, the J end by 5 bases, with 15 bases between. This chain's CDR3 is CASSTINGGHEQYF. CDR3 in DNA: TGTGCCAGTAGTACAATTAACGGGGGACACGAGCAGTACTTC.